This passage covers 9 T cell receptor beta chains from one sample sequenced in a study of cytomegalovirus exposure and HLA in healthy donors. PCR used 60 Vbeta primers and 13 Jbeta primers. The data were produced by immunoSEQ multiplex PCR, yet TCRdb's version contains in-frame clones alone and is incomplete. The data show around 200,000 clones, with over 60% seen just once and about 1.8% held by the top ten. The source material was PBMCs. These receptors were taken from a man aged 18 to 29 in good health and CMV-seronegative.

The V call is TRBV5-4, the J call TRBJ2-3; TRBD1 aligns across 7 bases. Per germline, CDR1 SGHNT and CDR2 YYREEE (reference sequence). The ends lost 0 bases at V and 2 bases at J; junction bases unmatched: 6. The CDR3 is made up of 16 amino acids. The CDR3 protein is CASSLGRDSATDTQYF. The DNA for the CDR3 is TGTGCCAGCAGCTTGGGCCGGGACAGTGCCACAGATACGCAGTATTTT.

The V call is TRBV4-3, the J call TRBJ2-7; 13 bases map to TRBD2. Germline trimming cut 0 bases from V and 2 bases from J; bases unmatched to any gene: 10. The CDR3 runs to 19 residues. Germline V gene data show CDR1 as LGHNA and CDR2 as YSLEER. The CDR3 nucleotides are TGCGCCAGCAGCCAAGATAAGACTAGCGGGGGGTCTTACCCCTACGAGCAGTACTTC. Protein sequence: CASSQDKTSGGSYPYEQYF.

V is TRBV6-1 and J is TRBJ2-1; the match to TRBD2 covers 9 bases. This CDR3 has 16 amino acids. The ends lost 2 bases at V and 5 bases at J; junction bases unmatched: 7. CDR1 and CDR2 (germline): MNHNS, SASEGT. The CDR3 sequence: CASSELAGPPNNEQFF. DNA for the CDR3: TGTGCCAGCAGTGAACTAGCGGGACCCCCCAACAATGAGCAGTTCTTC.

The chain uses TRBV2 and TRBJ2-5; TRBD1 aligns across 9 bases. V trimming: 6 bases; J trimming: 2 bases; junction bases outside the gene matches: 10. This CDR3 contains 16 residues. Per the germline V gene, CDR1 is SNHLY and CDR2 is FYNNEI. CDR3 sequence (DNA): TGTGCCAGCAGGCACCCGGGACAGGGTAGTCAAGAGACCCAGTACTTC. It yields the protein CASRHPGQGSQETQYF.

The V call is TRBV7-8, the J call TRBJ2-2; no clear D. This CDR3 has 16 amino acids. Trimming cost V 4 bases and J 2 bases, with 14 bases left between them. The germline V gene has CDR1 SGHVS and CDR2 FQNEAQ. The CDR3 sequence: CASSYSYPQNTGELFF. CDR3 nucleotide sequence: TGTGCCAGCAGCTATTCCTACCCCCAAAACACCGGGGAGCTGTTTTTT. Variable domain in full (rest from reference TRBV7-8 and TRBJ2-2): GAGVSQSPRYKVAKRGQDVALRCDPISGHVSLFWYQQALGQGPEFLTYFQNEAQLDKSGLPSDRFFAERPEGSVSTLKIQRTQQEDSAVYLCASSYSYPQNTGELFFGEGSRLTVL.

This clone is a singleton in its sample. The CDR3 region is CASSQDVASGSAGETQYF. CDR3 nucleotide sequence: TGCGCCAGCAGCCAAGATGTTGCTAGCGGGAGCGCAGGAGAGACCCAGTACTTC. The V gene is TRBV4-3, the J gene TRBJ2-5, with 10 bases matching TRBD2. With V trimmed by 0 bases and J by 4 bases, 11 bases remained unmatched. This CDR3 has 18 residues. Germline CDR1 reads LGHNA; CDR2 reads YSLEER.

Of note for this clone: Other DNA sequences in the same sample also yield this CDR3. CDR3 nucleotides: TGTGCCAGCAGTGAACAGGGGGCTGATACGCAGTATTTT. Protein sequence: CASSEQGADTQYF. The chain joins TRBV6-1 to TRBJ2-3; 8 positions match TRBD1. The CDR3 length is 13 residues. Germline trimming cut 2 bases from V and 6 bases from J; bases unmatched to any gene: 1. Looked up from germline, CDR1 is MNHNS and CDR2 is SASEGT.

This clone was seen only once. The CDR3 DNA sequence: TGTGCCAGCAGCTTAGCGCGCGGGGGTAGGTTTAATGAGCAGTTCTTC. Protein product: CASSLARGGRFNEQFF. This sequence joins TRBV7-8 and TRBJ2-1; 7 positions agree with TRBD2. The CDR3 length is 16 residues. Looked up from germline, CDR1 is SGHVS and CDR2 is FQNEAQ. Trimming took 0 bases from V and 7 from J; bases not matched to a gene: 9. Supplemented by reference TRBV7-8 and TRBJ2-1, the full variable domain reads GAGVSQSPRYKVAKRGQDVALRCDPISGHVSLFWYQQALGQGPEFLTYFQNEAQLDKSGLPSDRFFAERPEGSVSTLKIQRTQQEDSAVYLCASSLARGGRFNEQFFGPGTRLTVL.

This clone was seen only a few times. This chain links TRBV29-1 with TRBJ2-5; TRBD1 is a possible D gene (5 bases). Trimming left V 1 base short and J 6 bases short, with 12 bases between. CDR1 and CDR2 (germline): SQVTM, ANQGSEA. The length of the CDR3 is 13 residues. CDR3 residues: CSVEGQGVQTQYF. DNA for the CDR3: TGCAGCGTTGAAGGGCAGGGCGTACAGACCCAGTACTTC.